The 15 T cell receptor beta chains below were found in one sample sequenced in a study of cytomegalovirus exposure and HLA in healthy donors (dated by TCRdb to 2015 to 2018). Libraries were made using the immunoSEQ multiplex PCR assay. A mixture of 60 forward primers for TCR Vbeta segments and 13 reverse primers for TCR Jbeta segments was used in the multiplex PCR. TCRdb re-hosts the immuneACCESS table, in-frame sequences only. Its copies lack some clones; in the studies checked, an unresolved V gene accounts for under half of them, and the cause for the rest is not known. The table for this sample lists tens of thousands of clones. The ten largest clones add up to approximately 4.2% of the sample. Specimen: PBMCs. The source of these receptors is a man aged 18 to 30 in good health and CMV-seropositive.

This rearrangement joins TRBV5-1 to TRBJ2-7; 11 positions agree with TRBD1. The CDR3 loop spans 16 amino acids. CDR1 is SGHRS and CDR2 is YFSETQ in the germline V gene. After removal of 4 bases from V and 2 bases from J, the junction contained 8 bases not matched to a gene. The CDR3, as DNA: TGCGCCAGCAGCGGAGGGACAGGGGGTTCTACCTACGAGCAGTACTTC. Its translation is CASSGGTGGSTYEQYF.

The rearrangement links TRBV5-4 to TRBJ1-3, with D hard to call. This CDR3 region has 13 residues. The V gene's germline CDR1 is SGHNT and CDR2 YYREEE (reference sequence). V dropped 3 bases and J dropped 4 bases, with 8 bases sitting between them. As DNA, the CDR3 is TGTGCCAGCAGCTGGGCTGGCGGAAACACCATATATTTT. Its protein product is CASSWAGGNTIYF.

The chain joins TRBV19 to TRBJ2-7, with D possibly matching TRBD2 (6 bases). The CDR3 has 13 amino acids. Trimming left V 5 bases short and J 3 bases short, with 11 bases between. Germline V gene sequence: CDR1 LNHDA, CDR2 SQIVND (reference sequence). This chain's CDR3 is CASSRREHYEQYF. In DNA form, the CDR3 reads TGTGCCAGTAGTCGACGGGAGCACTACGAGCAGTACTTC.

This chain joins TRBV5-1 and TRBJ2-1; D possibly corresponds to TRBD1 (7 bases). Germline CDR1 SGHRS, CDR2 YFSETQ. V was pared by 4 bases and J by 8 bases, with 13 bases between. The CDR3 totals 13 residues. CDR3 sequence: CASSIGGGYEQFF. In DNA form, the CDR3 reads TGCGCCAGCAGCATAGGAGGGGGCTATGAGCAGTTCTTC.

The chain has TRBV5-1 and TRBJ2-7, with 12 nucleotides matching TRBD2. The CDR3 is 17 residues long. Germline loops: CDR1 SGHRS, CDR2 YFSETQ. The V segment lost 0 bases and the J segment 0 bases; nucleotides outside the gene matches: 4. The CDR3 here is CASSLGLAGANSYEQYF. For the CDR3, the DNA is TGCGCCAGCAGCTTGGGACTAGCGGGGGCCAACTCCTACGAGCAGTACTTC.

The rearrangement links TRBV6-5 to TRBJ2-7; 7 bases map to TRBD2. V lost 6 bases, J lost 2 bases, and 7 bases stayed unmatched. The CDR3 totals 14 residues. Germline CDR1 and CDR2: MNHEY and SVGAGI. The CDR3 sequence: CASRSPGTTYEQYF. The CDR3 DNA reads TGTGCCAGCAGGTCTCCCGGGACTACCTACGAGCAGTACTTC.

The genes are TRBV13 and TRBJ2-7; D is possibly TRBD2 (7 bases). Germline V gene lookup returns CDR1 PRHDT and CDR2 FYEKMQ (reference sequence). This CDR3 has 15 amino acids. Trimming took 4 bases from V and 4 from J, leaving 17 bases between them. The CDR3 reads CASSSGGGGQYEQYF. In DNA, the CDR3 is TGTGCCAGCAGCTCCGGGGGCGGGGGTCAGTACGAGCAGTACTTC.

The rearrangement links TRBV6-4 to TRBJ2-5; 7 nucleotides match TRBD1. The CDR3 runs to 16 residues. With V trimmed by 6 bases and J by 2 bases, 12 bases remained unmatched. Germline values: CDR1 MRHNA, CDR2 SNTAGT. CDR3 nucleotide sequence: TGTGCCAGCAGCCCAAATACCCCACAGGGGCAAGAGACCCAGTACTTC. It codes for CASSPNTPQGQETQYF.

The chain uses TRBV5-1 and TRBJ2-2; unclear D gene. The CDR3 spans 15 residues. The germline V and J ends were trimmed by 0 bases and 6 bases, with 12 bases remaining between them. CDR1 and CDR2 from the germline V gene are SGHRS and YFSETQ. DNA of the CDR3: TGCGCCAGCAGCTTGGCCGTGGGTCGGGCCGGGGAGCTGTTTTTT. It yields the protein CASSLAVGRAGELFF.

This rearrangement joins TRBV5-1 to TRBJ2-7, with a possible D match to TRBD1 (5 bases). There are 13 residues in the CDR3. Trimming left V 0 bases short and J 6 bases short, with 10 bases between. CDR1 is SGHRS and CDR2 is YFSETQ in the germline V gene. The CDR3 sequence is CASSLESGREQYF. The CDR3 DNA reads as TGCGCCAGCAGCTTGGAATCAGGGCGCGAGCAGTACTTC.

This chain joins TRBV5-4 and TRBJ2-2; D could derive from TRBD1 or TRBD2 (5 bases each). CDR1 and CDR2 from the germline V gene are SGHNT and YYREEE (reference sequence). Trimming left V 4 bases short and J 5 bases short, with 12 bases between. This CDR3 is 14 amino acids long. CDR3 bases: TGTGCCAGCAGCCTGGGGCGGGTAACCGGGGAGCTGTTTTTT. It yields the protein CASSLGRVTGELFF. The variable domain in full, with the rest retrieved from reference TRBV5-4 and TRBJ2-2, is ETGVTQSPTHLIKTRGQQVTLRCSSQSGHNTVSWYQQALGQGPQFIFQYYREEENGRGNFPPRFSGLQFPNYSSELNVNALELDDSALYLCASSLGRVTGELFFGEGSRLTVL.

V gene TRBV19 combines with J gene TRBJ2-7; TRBD1 is a possible D gene (6 bases). The CDR3 has 12 residues. V was pared by 3 bases and J by 5 bases, with 8 bases between. Germline lookup yields CDR1 LNHDA and CDR2 SQIVND (reference sequence). The CDR3 sequence is CASSIRGHEQYF. CDR3 nucleotide sequence: TGTGCCAGTAGTATCAGGGGCCACGAGCAGTACTTC.

The chain has TRBV19 and TRBJ1-5; D perhaps matches TRBD1 (5 bases). Germline lookup yields CDR1 LNHDA and CDR2 SQIVND (reference sequence). V lost 11 bases to trimming and J lost 0 bases, with 14 bases between them. The CDR3 sequence is 14 residues long. The CDR3: CACTGTHSNQPQHF. The CDR3 DNA follows: TGTGCCTGTACCGGGACTCATAGCAATCAGCCCCAGCATTTT.

The chain joins TRBV28 to TRBJ2-7; perhaps TRBD1 as D (6 bases). There are 15 residues in the CDR3. V was clipped by 5 bases and J by 0 bases, with 14 bases between them. CDR1 and CDR2 from the germline V gene are MDHEN and SYDVKM. CDR3 residues: CASSPPPDSSYEQYF. The DNA for the CDR3 is TGTGCCAGCAGTCCTCCCCCGGACAGCTCCTACGAGCAGTACTTC.

The rearrangement uses TRBV14 and TRBJ2-5; TRBD1 is a possible D gene (5 bases). V was trimmed by 1 base and J by 5 bases, leaving 8 bases between them. Germline V gene sequence: CDR1 SGHDN, CDR2 FVKESK. This CDR3 spans 13 amino acids. The DNA for the CDR3 is TGTGCCAGCAGCCAAGCAGGGTTGGAGACCCAGTACTTC. Encoded protein: CASSQAGLETQYF. The entire variable domain, with the rest obtained from reference TRBV14 and TRBJ2-5, is as follows: EAGVTQFPSHSVIEKGQTVTLRCDPISGHDNLYWYRRVMGKEIKFLLHFVKESKQDESGMPNNRFLAERTGGTYSTLKVQPAELEDSGVYFCASSQAGLETQYFGPGTRLLVL.